The subject of this entry is one TCR beta chain. Its antigen is still unknown. Findings and caveats of the study: Tumor Treg TCRs overlapped most with tumor naive CD4+ cells. The TCR gene usage of tumor memory CD4+ T cells clustered together with blood and lymph node memory CD4+ cells and with lymph node naive CD4+ cells.

After constant-region reverse-primer amplification, full-length variable regions underwent semi-nested PCR with Nested Universal Primer A. TCRdb recomputed calls from the 5' RACE reads with MiXCR, one row per CDR3 protein. The sample has about 62,000 distinct CDR3 sequences, under 35% seen once. Naive CD4+ cells had CD25+ Tregs removed. The CDR3 is made up of 15 amino acids. The germline CDR1 and CDR2 sequences are SGHTA and FQGTGA. J was trimmed by 5 bases and V by 1 base; bases with no gene match: 4. This sequence joins TRBV7-3 and TRBJ2-2, with TRBD2 identical over 7 bases. This sequence originates from a female donor with breast cancer. The sample taken for sequencing was tumor-infiltrating naive CD4+ T cells sorted from the breast tumor. Subset indicated: naive CD4+ T cells, CD4+CD45RA+CD25-. The CDR3 here is CASSLNGRPTGELFF. CDR3 DNA sequence: TGTGCCAGCAGCTTAAACGGGAGGCCTACCGGGGAGCTGTTTTTT.